This T cell receptor (beta chain) was observed in a study of blood T cell repertoires in COVID-19. Study-wide context: Donors in the United States, Italy and Spain gave samples during acute or convalescent COVID-19.

Per the original methods: Reference gene primers were amplified, and this amplification served to estimate nucleated cell counts. TCRdb's table, derived via immunoSEQ multiplex PCR, lists solely in-frame clones and lacks some. The V and J calls and clone size come from that table; D and trimming were worked out from the DNA. The sample lists hundreds of thousands of clones; 80% to 90% were seen once. This CDR3 is 12 amino acids long. The germline V gene encodes CDR1 MNHEY and CDR2 SVGEGT. V was pared by 6 bases and J by 8 bases, with 10 bases between. Adults between about 18 and 95 years of age took part from about two dozen US areas. Cohorts were assigned according to the clinical history that participants reported.

V usage is TRBV6-2 or TRBV6-3 and J usage is TRBJ1-4; no firm D call. The TCR was taken from a woman aged 40 to 55 with acute COVID-19. Sequenced material: PBMCs or T cells enriched from blood (not recorded which). DNA of the CDR3: TGTGCCAGCAGCCCCCCGGAGGAAAAACTGTTTTTT. Protein product: CASSPPEEKLFF.